This TCR beta chain was recovered during a study of immune evolution from preneoplasia to lung adenocarcinoma. V was pared by 0 bases and J by 8 bases, with 11 bases between. The CDR3 has 13 residues. Germline loops: CDR1 SGDLS, CDR2 YYNGEE. Some clones are missing from TCRdb's copy, which holds only in-frame ones; the method was immunoSEQ multiplex PCR. The top ten clones hold approximately 8.3% of a sample with approximately 8,600 clones, 75% to 90% of them seen once. Between 2014 and 2017, patients underwent resection in Japan or China. This clonotype was obtained from a donor at least 70 years old with lung adenocarcinoma. The sequencing input was FFPE minimally invasive lung adenocarcinoma tissue. The rearrangement joins TRBV9 to TRBJ1-2; D is uncertain. CDR3 DNA sequence: TGTGCCAGCAGCGTAGAGTTTACGCGGGGCTACACCTTC. This codes for CASSVEFTRGYTF.